This TCR beta chain appears in the sequencing data of a study of patients and donors after allogeneic stem cell transplantation. Germline V lookup: CDR1 LGHNA, CDR2 YNFKEQ. There are 15 residues in the CDR3. Trimming at V came to 3 bases and at J to 8 bases, leaving 6 bases not matched to a gene. TCRdb passed the RT-PCR reads through MiXCR, listing each CDR3 protein once. The repertoire includes about 960,000 distinct CDR3 sequences, around 17% of them detected once, and roughly 6% sits in the top ten. This clonotype was detected a few times. This receptor was obtained from a human donor who was either an allogeneic HSCT recipient or a stem cell or donor lymphocyte infusion donor (not recorded which). It is not recorded whose cells these are; they may come from a transplant donor. This rearrangement joins TRBV4-2 to TRBJ1-4; TRBD1 matches at 10 bases. Input material: blood, either unsorted or a sorted T cell fraction (not recorded which). The CDR3 spells CASSQPGQGIEKLFF. In nucleotides, the CDR3 is TGTGCCAGCAGCCAGCCGGGACAGGGGATAGAAAAACTGTTTTTT.